This T cell receptor (beta chain) originates from a study of cytomegalovirus exposure and HLA in healthy donors. Germline V gives CDR1 MNHEY, CDR2 SMNVEV (reference sequence). J was trimmed by 7 bases and V by 0 bases; bases with no gene match: 1. The CDR3 length is 14 residues. Whole-study findings and limits: According to a later analysis, most TCR beta chains associated with CMV appeared HLA-restricted.

PCR involved 60 Vbeta and 13 Jbeta primers. Assay: immunoSEQ multiplex PCR; the TCRdb copy retains only in-frame clones and omits some. Of 140,000 or so clones detected, about 82% appear once; the ten largest clones hold roughly 4%. Comment on this clone: The target antigen is unknown.

The sequenced sample was PBMCs. The receptor's source is a woman aged 40-49 years in good health and CMV-seropositive. The chain carries TRBV27 and TRBJ2-1; TRBD2 matches 9 bases. The CDR3 is CASSLSGLANEQFF. The CDR3 bases are TGTGCCAGCAGTTTATCCGGACTAGCGAATGAGCAGTTCTTC.